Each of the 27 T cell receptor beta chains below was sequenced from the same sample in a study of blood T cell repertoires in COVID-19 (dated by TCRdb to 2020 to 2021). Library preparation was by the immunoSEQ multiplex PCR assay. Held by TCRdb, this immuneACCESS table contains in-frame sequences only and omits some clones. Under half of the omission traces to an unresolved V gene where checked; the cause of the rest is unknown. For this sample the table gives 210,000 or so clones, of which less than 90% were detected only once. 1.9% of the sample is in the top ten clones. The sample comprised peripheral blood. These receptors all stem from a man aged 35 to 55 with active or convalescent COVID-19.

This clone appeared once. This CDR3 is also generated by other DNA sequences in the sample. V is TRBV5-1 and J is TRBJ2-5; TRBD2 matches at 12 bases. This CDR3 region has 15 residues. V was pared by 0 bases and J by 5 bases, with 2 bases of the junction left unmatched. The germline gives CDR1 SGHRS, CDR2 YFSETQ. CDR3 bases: TGCGCCAGCAGCTTGGCTGGGACTAGCGGGGAGACCCAGTACTTC. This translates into CASSLAGTSGETQYF. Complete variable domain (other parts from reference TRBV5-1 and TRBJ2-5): KAGVTQTPRYLIKTRGQQVTLSCSPISGHRSVSWYQQTPGQGLQFLFEYFSETQRNKGNFPGRFSGRQFSNSRSEMNVSTLELGDSALYLCASSLAGTSGETQYFGPGTRLLVL.

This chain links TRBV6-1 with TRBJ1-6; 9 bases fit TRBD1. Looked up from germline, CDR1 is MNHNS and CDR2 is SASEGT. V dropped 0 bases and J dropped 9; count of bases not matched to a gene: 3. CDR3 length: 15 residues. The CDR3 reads CASSEAGTGLSPLHF. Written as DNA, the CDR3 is TGTGCCAGCAGTGAAGCAGGGACAGGGCTTTCACCCCTCCACTTT.

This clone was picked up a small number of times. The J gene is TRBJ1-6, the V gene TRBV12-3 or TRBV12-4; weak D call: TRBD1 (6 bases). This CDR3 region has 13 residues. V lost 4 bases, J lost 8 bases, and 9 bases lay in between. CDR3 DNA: TGTGCCAGCAGTTCTCGGACAGATTCACCCCTCCACTTT. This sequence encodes CASSSRTDSPLHF.

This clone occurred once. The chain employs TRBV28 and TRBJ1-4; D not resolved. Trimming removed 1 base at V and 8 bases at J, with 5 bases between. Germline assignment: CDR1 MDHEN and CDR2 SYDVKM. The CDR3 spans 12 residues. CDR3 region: CASSLLLEKLFF. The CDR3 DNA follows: TGTGCCAGCAGTTTATTGCTAGAAAAACTGTTTTTT.

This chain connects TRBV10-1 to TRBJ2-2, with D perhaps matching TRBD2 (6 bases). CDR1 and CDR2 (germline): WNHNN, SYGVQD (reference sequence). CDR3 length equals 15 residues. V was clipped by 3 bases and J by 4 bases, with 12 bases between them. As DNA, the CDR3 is TGCGCCAGCAGTGAAGGAGGGATGGGCACCGGGGAGCTGTTTTTT. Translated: CASSEGGMGTGELFF.

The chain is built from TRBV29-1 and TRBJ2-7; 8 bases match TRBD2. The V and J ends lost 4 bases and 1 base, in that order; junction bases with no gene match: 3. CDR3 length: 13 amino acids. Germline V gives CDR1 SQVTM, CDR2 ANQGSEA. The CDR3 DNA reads TGCAGCGTTGTGACTAGCGCGTCCTACGAGCAGTACTTC. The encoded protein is CSVVTSASYEQYF.

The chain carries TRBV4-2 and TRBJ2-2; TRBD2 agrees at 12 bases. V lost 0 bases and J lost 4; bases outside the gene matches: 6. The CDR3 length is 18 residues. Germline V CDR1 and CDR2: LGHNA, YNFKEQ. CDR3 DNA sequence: TGTGCCAGCAGCCAAGATGCTAGCGGGGGGGCGGGCACCGGGGAGCTGTTTTTT. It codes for CASSQDASGGAGTGELFF.

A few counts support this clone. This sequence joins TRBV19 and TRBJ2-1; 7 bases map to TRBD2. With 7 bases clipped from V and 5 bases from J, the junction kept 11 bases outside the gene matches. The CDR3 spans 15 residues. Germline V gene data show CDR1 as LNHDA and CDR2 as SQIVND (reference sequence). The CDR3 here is CASTIGTTIDNEQFF. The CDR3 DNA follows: TGTGCCAGTACCATAGGGACTACCATCGACAATGAGCAGTTCTTC.

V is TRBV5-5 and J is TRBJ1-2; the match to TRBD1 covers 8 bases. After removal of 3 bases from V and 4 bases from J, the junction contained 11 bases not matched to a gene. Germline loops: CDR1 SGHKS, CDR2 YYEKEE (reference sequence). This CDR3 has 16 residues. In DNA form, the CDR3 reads TGTGCCAGCAGCTGGGCTGGGACAGGAGACTTCTATGGCTACACCTTC. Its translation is CASSWAGTGDFYGYTF.

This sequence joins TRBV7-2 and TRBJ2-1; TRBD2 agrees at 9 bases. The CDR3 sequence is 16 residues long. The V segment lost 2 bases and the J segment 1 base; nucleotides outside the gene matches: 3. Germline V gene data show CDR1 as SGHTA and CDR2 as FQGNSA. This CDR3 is CASSLNAGGSYNEQFF. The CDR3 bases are TGTGCCAGCAGCTTAAACGCGGGAGGGTCCTACAATGAGCAGTTCTTC. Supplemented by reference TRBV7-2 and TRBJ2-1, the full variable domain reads GAGVSQSPSNKVTEKGKDVELRCDPISGHTALYWYRQSLGQGLEFLIYFQGNSAPDKSGLPSDRFSAERTGGSVSTLTIQRTQQEDSAVYLCASSLNAGGSYNEQFFGPGTRLTVL.

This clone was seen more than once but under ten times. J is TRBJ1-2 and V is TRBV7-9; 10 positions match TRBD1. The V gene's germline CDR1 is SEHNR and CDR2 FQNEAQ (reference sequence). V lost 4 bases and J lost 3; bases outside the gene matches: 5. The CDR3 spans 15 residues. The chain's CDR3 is CASSSSDRGYYGYTF. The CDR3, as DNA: TGTGCCAGCAGCTCTTCGGACAGGGGGTACTATGGCTACACCTTC.

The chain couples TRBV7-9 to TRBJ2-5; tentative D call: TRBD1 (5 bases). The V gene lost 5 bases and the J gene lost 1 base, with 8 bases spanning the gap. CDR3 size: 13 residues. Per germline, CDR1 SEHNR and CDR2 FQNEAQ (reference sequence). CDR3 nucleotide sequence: TGTGCCAGCAGCCGGACACGCCAAGAGACCCAGTACTTC. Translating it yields CASSRTRQETQYF.

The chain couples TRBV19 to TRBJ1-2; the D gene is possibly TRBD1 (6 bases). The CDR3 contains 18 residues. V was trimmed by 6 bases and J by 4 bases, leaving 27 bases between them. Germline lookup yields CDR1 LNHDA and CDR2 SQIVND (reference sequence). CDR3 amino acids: CASSSGVDGTRPLYGYTF. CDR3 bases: TGTGCCAGTAGCTCCGGGGTCGACGGGACAAGACCCCTCTATGGCTACACCTTC. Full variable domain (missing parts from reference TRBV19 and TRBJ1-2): DGGITQSPKYLFRKEGQNVTLSCEQNLNHDAMYWYRQDPGQGLRLIYYSQIVNDFQKGDIAEGYSVSREKKESFPLTVTSAQKNPTAFYLCASSSGVDGTRPLYGYTFGSGTRLTVV.

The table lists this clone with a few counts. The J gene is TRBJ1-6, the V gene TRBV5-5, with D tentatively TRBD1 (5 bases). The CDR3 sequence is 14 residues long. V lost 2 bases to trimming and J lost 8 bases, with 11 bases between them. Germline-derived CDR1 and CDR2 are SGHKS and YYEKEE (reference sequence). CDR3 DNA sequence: TGTGCCAGCAGCTTAGACAGCAGGGATTCACCCCTCCACTTT. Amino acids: CASSLDSRDSPLHF.

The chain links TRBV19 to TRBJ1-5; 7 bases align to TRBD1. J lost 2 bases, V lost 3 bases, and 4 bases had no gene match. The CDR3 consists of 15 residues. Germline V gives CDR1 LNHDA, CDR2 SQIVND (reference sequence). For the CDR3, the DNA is TGTGCCAGTAGTATCCAGGGGGTGGGCAATCAGCCCCAGCATTTT. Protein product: CASSIQGVGNQPQHF.

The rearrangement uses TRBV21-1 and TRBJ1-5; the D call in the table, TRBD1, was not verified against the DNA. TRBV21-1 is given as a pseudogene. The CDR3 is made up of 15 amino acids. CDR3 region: CASSNGQGADQPQHF. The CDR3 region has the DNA TGTGCCAGCAGCAACGGGCAGGGGGCTGATCAGCCCCAGCATTTT.

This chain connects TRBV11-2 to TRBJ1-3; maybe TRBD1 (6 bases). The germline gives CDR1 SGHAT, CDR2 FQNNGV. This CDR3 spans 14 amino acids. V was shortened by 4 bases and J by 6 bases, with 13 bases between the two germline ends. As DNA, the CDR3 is TGTGCCAGCAGCTCGACAGGAGGTATAAACACCATATATTTT. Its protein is CASSSTGGINTIYF.

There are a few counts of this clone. The CDR3 DNA follows: TGCGCCAGCAGCCAAGATAGTCGACTCTCCTACAATGAGCAGTTCTTC. It translates to CASSQDSRLSYNEQFF. V usage is TRBV4-1 and J usage is TRBJ2-1; no definite D call. Germline assignment: CDR1 MGHRA and CDR2 YSYEKL. The CDR3 length is 16 residues. Trimming removed 0 bases from V and 0 bases from J, with 9 bases in between.

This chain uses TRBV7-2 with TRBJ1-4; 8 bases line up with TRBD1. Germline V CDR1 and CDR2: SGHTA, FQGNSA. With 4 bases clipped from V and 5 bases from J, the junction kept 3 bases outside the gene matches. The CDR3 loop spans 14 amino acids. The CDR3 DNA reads TGTGCCAGCAGCTCAGGGGGCCCGAATGAAAAACTGTTTTTT. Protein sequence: CASSSGGPNEKLFF.

CDR3 residues: CASSEAPGGAYNSPLHF. The CDR3 DNA reads as TGTGCCAGCAGTGAAGCGCCAGGGGGCGCCTATAATTCACCCCTCCACTTT. The V gene is TRBV6-1, the J gene TRBJ1-6; TRBD1 matches 8 bases. Germline assignment: CDR1 MNHNS and CDR2 SASEGT. V trimming: 0 bases; J trimming: 2 bases; junction bases outside the gene matches: 3. The CDR3 totals 17 residues.

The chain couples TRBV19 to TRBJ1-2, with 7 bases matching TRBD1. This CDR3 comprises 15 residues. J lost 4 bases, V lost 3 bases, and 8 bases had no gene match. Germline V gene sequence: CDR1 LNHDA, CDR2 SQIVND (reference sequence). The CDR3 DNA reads TGTGCCAGTAGTATTCACAGGGGCGAGCGCTATGGCTACACCTTC. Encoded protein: CASSIHRGERYGYTF.

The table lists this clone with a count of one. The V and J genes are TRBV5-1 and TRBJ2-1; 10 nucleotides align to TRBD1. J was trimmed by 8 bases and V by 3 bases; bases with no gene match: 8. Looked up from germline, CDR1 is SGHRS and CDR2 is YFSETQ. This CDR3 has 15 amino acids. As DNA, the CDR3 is TGCGCCAGCAGCTCGGAGGGGACAGGGGTGGATGAGCAGTTCTTC. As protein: CASSSEGTGVDEQFF.

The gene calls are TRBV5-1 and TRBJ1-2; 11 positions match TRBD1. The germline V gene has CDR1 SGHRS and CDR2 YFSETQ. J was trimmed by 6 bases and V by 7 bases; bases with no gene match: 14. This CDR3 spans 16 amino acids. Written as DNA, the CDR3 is TGCGCCAGCCACTGGACAGGGGGCTCTATTAGGGATGGCTACACCTTC. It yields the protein CASHWTGGSIRDGYTF.

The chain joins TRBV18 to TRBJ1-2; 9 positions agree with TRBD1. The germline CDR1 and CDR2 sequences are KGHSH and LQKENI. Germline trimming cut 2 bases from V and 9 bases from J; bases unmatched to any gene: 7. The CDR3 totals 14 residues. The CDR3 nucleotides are TGTGCCAGCTCACCAACGGGACAGGGTGGGCGCTACACCTTC. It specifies CASSPTGQGGRYTF.

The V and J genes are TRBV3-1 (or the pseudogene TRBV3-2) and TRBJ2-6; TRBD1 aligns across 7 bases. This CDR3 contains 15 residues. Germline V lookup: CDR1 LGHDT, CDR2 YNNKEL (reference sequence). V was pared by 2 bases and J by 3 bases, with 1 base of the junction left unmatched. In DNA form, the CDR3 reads TGTGCCAGCAGCCAAAGACAGGGTGGGGCCAACGTCCTGACTTTC. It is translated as CASSQRQGGANVLTF.

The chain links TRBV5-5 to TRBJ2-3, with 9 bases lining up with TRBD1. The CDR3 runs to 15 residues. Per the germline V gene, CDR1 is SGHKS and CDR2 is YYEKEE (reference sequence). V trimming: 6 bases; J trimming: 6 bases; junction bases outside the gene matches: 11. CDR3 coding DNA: TGTGCCAGCACCCTTTTACAGGGGGCAGGGGATACGCAGTATTTT. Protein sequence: CASTLLQGAGDTQYF.

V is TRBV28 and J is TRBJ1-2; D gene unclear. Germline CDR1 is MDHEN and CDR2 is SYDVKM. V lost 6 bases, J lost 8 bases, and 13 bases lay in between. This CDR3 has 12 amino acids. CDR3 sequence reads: CASSLGPRGYTF. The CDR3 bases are TGTGCCAGCAGCTTGGGTCCGCGGGGCTACACCTTC.